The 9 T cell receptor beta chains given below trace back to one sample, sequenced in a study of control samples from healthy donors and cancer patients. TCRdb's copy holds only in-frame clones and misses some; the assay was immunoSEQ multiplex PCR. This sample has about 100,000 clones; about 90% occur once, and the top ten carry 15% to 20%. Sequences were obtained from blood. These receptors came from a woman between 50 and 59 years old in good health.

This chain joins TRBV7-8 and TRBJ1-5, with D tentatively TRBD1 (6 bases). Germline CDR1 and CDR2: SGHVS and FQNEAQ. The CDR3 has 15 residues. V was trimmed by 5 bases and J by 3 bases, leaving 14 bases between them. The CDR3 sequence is CASSLGGAPNQPQHF. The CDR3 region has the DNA TGTGCCAGCAGCCTTGGGGGGGCCCCCAATCAGCCCCAGCATTTT. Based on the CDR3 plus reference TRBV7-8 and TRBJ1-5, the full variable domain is GAGVSQSPRYKVAKRGQDVALRCDPISGHVSLFWYQQALGQGPEFLTYFQNEAQLDKSGLPSDRFFAERPEGSVSTLKIQRTQQEDSAVYLCASSLGGAPNQPQHFGDGTRLSIL.

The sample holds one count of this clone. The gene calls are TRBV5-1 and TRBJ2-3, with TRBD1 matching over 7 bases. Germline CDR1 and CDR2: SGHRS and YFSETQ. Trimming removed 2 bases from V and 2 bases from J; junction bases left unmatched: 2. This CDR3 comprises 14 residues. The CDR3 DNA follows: TGCGCCAGCAGCTTACAGGGGATCACAGATACGCAGTATTTT. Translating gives CASSLQGITDTQYF. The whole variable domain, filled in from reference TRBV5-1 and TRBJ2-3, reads KAGVTQTPRYLIKTRGQQVTLSCSPISGHRSVSWYQQTPGQGLQFLFEYFSETQRNKGNFPGRFSGRQFSNSRSEMNVSTLELGDSALYLCASSLQGITDTQYFGPGTRLTVL.

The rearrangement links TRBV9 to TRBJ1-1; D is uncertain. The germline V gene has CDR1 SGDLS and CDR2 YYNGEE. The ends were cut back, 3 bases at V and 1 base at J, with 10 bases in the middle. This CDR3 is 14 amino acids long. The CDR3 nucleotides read TGTGCCAGCAGCGGCGGACGGAAGAACACTGAAGCTTTCTTT. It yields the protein CASSGGRKNTEAFF.

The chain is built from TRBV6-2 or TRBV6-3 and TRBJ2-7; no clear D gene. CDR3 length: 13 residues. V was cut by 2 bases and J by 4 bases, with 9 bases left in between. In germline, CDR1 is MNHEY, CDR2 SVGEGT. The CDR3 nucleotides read TGTGCCAGCAGTTACGGATCACGATACGAGCAGTACGTC. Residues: CASSYGSRYEQYV.

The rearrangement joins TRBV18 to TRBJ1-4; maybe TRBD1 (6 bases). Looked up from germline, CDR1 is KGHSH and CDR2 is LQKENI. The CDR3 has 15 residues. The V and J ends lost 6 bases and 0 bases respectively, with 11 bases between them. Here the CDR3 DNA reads TGTGCCAGCTCGGACAGCATTGCAACTAATGAAAAACTGTTTTTT. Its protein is CASSDSIATNEKLFF.

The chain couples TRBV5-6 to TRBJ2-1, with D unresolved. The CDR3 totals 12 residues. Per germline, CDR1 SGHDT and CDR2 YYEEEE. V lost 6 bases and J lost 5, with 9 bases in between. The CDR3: CASTLRNNEQFF. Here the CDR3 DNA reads TGTGCCAGCACCCTTCGCAACAATGAGCAGTTCTTC. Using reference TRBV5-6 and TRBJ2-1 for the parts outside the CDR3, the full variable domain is DAGVTQSPTHLIKTRGQQVTLRCSPKSGHDTVSWYQQALGQGPQFIFQYYEEEERQRGNFPDRFSGHQFPNYSSELNVNALLLGDSALYLCASTLRNNEQFFGPGTRLTVL.

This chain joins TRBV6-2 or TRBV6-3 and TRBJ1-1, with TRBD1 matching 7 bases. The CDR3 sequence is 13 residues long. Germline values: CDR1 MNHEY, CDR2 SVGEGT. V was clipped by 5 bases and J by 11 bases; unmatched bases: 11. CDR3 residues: CASSIRTGLEAFF. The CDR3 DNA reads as TGTGCCAGCAGTATCCGGACAGGCCTGGAGGCTTTCTTT.

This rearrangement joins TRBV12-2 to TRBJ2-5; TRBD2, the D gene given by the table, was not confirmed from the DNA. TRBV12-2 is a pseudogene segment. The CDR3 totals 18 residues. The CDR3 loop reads CASRFPPGLAGREETQYF. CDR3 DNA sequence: TGTGCAAGTCGCTTTCCGCCGGGACTAGCGGGAAGAGAAGAGACCCAGTACTTC.

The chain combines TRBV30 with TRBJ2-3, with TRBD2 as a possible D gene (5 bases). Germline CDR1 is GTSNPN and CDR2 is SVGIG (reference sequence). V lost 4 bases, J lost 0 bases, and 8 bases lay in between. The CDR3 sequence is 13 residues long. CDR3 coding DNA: TGTGCCTGGACACGGGGAAGCACAGATACGCAGTATTTT. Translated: CAWTRGSTDTQYF.